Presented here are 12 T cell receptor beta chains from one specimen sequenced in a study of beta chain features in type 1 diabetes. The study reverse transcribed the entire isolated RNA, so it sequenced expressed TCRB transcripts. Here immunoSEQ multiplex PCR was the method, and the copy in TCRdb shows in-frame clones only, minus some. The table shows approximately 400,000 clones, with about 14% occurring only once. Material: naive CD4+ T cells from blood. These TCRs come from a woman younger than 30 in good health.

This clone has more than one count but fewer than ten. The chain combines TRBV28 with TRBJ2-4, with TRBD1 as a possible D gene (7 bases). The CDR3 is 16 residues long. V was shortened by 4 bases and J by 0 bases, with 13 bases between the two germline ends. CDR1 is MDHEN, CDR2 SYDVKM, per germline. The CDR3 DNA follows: TGTGCCAGCAGTTCAGGGGGGCCTCTAGCCAAAAACATTCAGTACTTC. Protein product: CASSSGGPLAKNIQYF.

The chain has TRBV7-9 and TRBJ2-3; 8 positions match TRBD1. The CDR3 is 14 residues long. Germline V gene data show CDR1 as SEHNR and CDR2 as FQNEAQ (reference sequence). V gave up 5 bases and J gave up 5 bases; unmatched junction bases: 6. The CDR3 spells CASSQTGARDTQYF. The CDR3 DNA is TGTGCCAGCAGCCAGACAGGGGCGAGAGATACGCAGTATTTT.

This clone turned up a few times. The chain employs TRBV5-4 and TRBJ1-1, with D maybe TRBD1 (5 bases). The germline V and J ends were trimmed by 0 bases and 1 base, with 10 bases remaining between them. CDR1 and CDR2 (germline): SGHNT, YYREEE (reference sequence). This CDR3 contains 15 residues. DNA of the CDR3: TGTGCCAGCAGCTTGGAGGCAGGGCGGAACACTGAAGCTTTCTTT. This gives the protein CASSLEAGRNTEAFF.

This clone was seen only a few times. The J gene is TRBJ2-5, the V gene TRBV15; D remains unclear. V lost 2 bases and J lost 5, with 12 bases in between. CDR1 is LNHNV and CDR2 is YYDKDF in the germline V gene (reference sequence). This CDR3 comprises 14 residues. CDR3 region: CATSRSALRETQYF. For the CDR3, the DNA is TGTGCCACCAGCAGATCGGCCTTGAGGGAGACCCAGTACTTC. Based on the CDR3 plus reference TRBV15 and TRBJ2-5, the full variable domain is DAMVIQNPRYQVTQFGKPVTLSCSQTLNHNVMYWYQQKSSQAPKLLFHYYDKDFNNEADTPDNFQSRRPNTSFCFLDIRSPGLGDTAMYLCATSRSALRETQYFGPGTRLLVL.

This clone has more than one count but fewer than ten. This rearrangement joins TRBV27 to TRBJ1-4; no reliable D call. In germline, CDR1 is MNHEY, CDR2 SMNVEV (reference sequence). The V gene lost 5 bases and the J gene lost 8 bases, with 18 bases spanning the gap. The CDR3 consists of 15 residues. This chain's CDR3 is CASSPRRGIGEKLFF. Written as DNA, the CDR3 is TGTGCCAGCAGTCCGCGACGGGGAATTGGAGAAAAACTGTTTTTT. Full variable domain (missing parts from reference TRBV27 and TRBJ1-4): EAQVTQNPRYLITVTGKKLTVTCSQNMNHEYMSWYRQDPGLGLRQIYYSMNVEVTDKGDVPEGYKVSRKEKRNFPLILESPSPNQTSLYFCASSPRRGIGEKLFFGSGTQLSVL.

The chain's CDR3 is CASRGQGGGNQPQHF. The CDR3 region has the DNA TGTGCCAGCAGGGGACAGGGAGGTGGCAATCAGCCCCAGCATTTT. This rearrangement joins TRBV7-8 to TRBJ1-5; 9 bases agree with TRBD1. Losses at the gene ends were 6 bases for V and 2 bases for J; bases not matched to a gene: 5. Germline CDR1 SGHVS, CDR2 FQNEAQ. The CDR3 covers 15 residues.

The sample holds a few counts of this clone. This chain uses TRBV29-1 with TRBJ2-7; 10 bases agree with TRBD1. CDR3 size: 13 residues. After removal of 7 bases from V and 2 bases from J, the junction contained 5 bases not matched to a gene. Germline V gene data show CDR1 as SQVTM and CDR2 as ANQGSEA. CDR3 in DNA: TGCAGCGGTGGAGACAGGGGGCCCTACGAGCAGTACTTC. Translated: CSGGDRGPYEQYF.

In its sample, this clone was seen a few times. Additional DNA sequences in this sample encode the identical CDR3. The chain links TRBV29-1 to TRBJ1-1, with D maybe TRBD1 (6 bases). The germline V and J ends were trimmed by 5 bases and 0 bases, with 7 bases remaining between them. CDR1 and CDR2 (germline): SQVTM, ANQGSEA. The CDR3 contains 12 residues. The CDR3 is CSVRTVNTEAFF. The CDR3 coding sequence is TGCAGCGTTCGGACAGTGAACACTGAAGCTTTCTTT.

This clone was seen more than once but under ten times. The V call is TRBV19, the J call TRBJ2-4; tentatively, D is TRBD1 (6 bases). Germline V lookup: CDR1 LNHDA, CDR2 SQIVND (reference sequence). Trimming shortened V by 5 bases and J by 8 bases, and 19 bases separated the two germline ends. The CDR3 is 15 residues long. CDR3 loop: CASSANYRDGDIQYF. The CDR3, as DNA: TGTGCCAGTAGTGCAAATTACAGGGACGGGGACATTCAGTACTTC.

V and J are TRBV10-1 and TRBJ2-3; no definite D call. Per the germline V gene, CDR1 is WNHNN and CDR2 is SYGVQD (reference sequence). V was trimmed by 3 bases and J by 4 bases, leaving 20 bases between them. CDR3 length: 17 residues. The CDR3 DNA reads TGCGCCAGCAGTGATTATCGGGTAGGAAGCCGAGCAGATACGCAGTATTTT. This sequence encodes CASSDYRVGSRADTQYF.

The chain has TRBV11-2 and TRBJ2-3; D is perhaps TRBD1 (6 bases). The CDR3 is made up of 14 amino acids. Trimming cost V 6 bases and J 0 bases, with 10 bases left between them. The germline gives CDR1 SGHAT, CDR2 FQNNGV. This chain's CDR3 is CASRTGTSTDTQYF. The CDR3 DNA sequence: TGTGCCAGCAGGACAGGTACAAGCACAGATACGCAGTATTTT.

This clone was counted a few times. CDR3 region: CASIRLTNTEAFF. CDR3 coding DNA: TGTGCCAGCATAAGACTGACGAACACTGAAGCTTTCTTT. The J gene is TRBJ1-1, the V gene TRBV28; D remains unclear. The CDR3 length is 13 residues. The germline CDR1 and CDR2 sequences are MDHEN and SYDVKM. V lost 7 bases, J lost 1 base, and 10 bases lay in between.